A selection of T cell receptor beta chains follows, all from one sample in a study of blood T cell repertoires in COVID-19. Clones were read by immunoSEQ multiplex PCR, and TCRdb kept only the in-frame ones, dropping some. This sample has 250,000 to 400,000 clones, with around 87% found just once. The sample taken for sequencing was PBMCs or T cells enriched from blood (not recorded which). The receptor set was obtained from a woman aged 25 to 39 who had recovered from COVID-19. The CDR3 runs from the conserved cysteine through the conserved F or W. The size field is filled for only some rows; it gives once, few, many or a size class.

J gene: TRBJ1-5
V gene: TRBV5-1
clone size: -
CDR3 protein: CASSPTTGGNQPQHF

J gene: TRBJ1-2
V gene: TRBV19
clone size: -
CDR3 protein: CASSSQGDYGYTF

J gene: TRBJ1-2
V gene: TRBV30
clone size: -
CDR3 protein: CASRGLGGYGYTF

J gene: TRBJ1-1
V gene: TRBV5-5
clone size: -
CDR3 protein: CASSYRTTGGDTEAFF

J gene: TRBJ1-1
V gene: TRBV5-6
clone size: -
CDR3 protein: CASSLDTGEAFF

J gene: TRBJ1-2
V gene: TRBV6-4
clone size: -
CDR3 protein: CASSETGQGLPYGYTF

J gene: TRBJ1-2
V gene: TRBV4-1
clone size: -
CDR3 protein: CASSPIQGRSVRDYGYTF

J gene: TRBJ2-1
V gene: TRBV10-3
clone size: once
CDR3 protein: CAISIRHRDHYNEQFF

J gene: TRBJ2-3
V gene: TRBV4-3
clone size: -
CDR3 protein: CASSQGWTGGGDTQYF

J gene: TRBJ1-4
V gene: TRBV5-1
clone size: -
CDR3 protein: CASSPGQGSEKLFF

J gene: TRBJ2-2
V gene: TRBV19
clone size: -
CDR3 protein: CASSPQQEPYTGELFF

J gene: TRBJ1-1
V gene: TRBV12-3/TRBV12-4
clone size: -
CDR3 protein: CASRGQDTEAFF

J gene: TRBJ1-1
V gene: TRBV6-5
clone size: -
CDR3 protein: CASTYDRGITEAFF

J gene: TRBJ1-1
V gene: TRBV7-9
clone size: -
CDR3 protein: CASSLSFGTGNTEAFF

J gene: TRBJ1-2
V gene: TRBV5-4
clone size: -
CDR3 protein: CASSLAGVDYGYTF

J gene: TRBJ2-3
V gene: TRBV15
clone size: -
CDR3 protein: CATSRLLLGGSTDTQYF

J gene: TRBJ2-7
V gene: TRBV12-3/TRBV12-4
clone size: -
CDR3 protein: CASSQDRREQYF

J gene: TRBJ1-1
V gene: TRBV19
clone size: -
CDR3 protein: CASSTTIWRTEAFF

J gene: TRBJ2-7
V gene: TRBV28
clone size: -
CDR3 protein: CASSLFGGTGEQYF

J gene: TRBJ1-2
V gene: TRBV4-3
clone size: -
CDR3 protein: CASSPGTAGANYGYTF

J gene: TRBJ1-6
V gene: TRBV19
clone size: -
CDR3 protein: CASSMEDRGSPLHF

J gene: TRBJ1-4
V gene: TRBV3-1/TRBV3-2
clone size: -
CDR3 protein: CASSPSTGGYEKLFF

J gene: TRBJ2-2
V gene: TRBV4-1
clone size: -
CDR3 protein: CASSQEIGAGELFF

J gene: TRBJ2-7
V gene: TRBV29-1
clone size: -
CDR3 protein: CSVGTGSYEQYF

J gene: TRBJ1-2
V gene: TRBV29-1
clone size: -
CDR3 protein: CSVGSLLRGGYTF

J gene: TRBJ1-3
V gene: TRBV10-3
clone size: few
CDR3 protein: CAISTGGRGAGNTIYF

J gene: TRBJ2-1
V gene: TRBV4-2
clone size: -
CDR3 protein: CASSQGGRESYNEQFF

J gene: TRBJ2-7
V gene: TRBV28
clone size: many
CDR3 protein: CASSQRGVTYEQYF